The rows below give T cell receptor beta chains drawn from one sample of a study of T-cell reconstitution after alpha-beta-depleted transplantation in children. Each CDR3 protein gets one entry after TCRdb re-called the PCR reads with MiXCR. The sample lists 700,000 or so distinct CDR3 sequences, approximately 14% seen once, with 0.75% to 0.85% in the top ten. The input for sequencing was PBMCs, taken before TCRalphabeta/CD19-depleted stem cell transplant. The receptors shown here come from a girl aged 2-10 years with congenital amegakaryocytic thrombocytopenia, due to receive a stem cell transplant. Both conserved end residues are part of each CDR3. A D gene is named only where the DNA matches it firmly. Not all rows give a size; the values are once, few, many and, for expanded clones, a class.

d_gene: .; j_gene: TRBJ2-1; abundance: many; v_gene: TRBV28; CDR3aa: CAHAGGDNEQFF; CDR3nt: TGTGCGCACGCCGGGGGAGACAATGAGCAGTTCTTC
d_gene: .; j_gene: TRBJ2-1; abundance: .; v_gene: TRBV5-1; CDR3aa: CASSQMDGLGQFF; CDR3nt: TGCGCCAGCAGCCAGATGGACGGCTTAGGGCAGTTCTTC
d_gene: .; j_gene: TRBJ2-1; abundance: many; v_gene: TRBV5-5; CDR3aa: CASSIASQGPRGEQFF; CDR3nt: TGTGCCAGCAGCATTGCTTCCCAGGGTCCCCGAGGTGAGCAGTTCTTC
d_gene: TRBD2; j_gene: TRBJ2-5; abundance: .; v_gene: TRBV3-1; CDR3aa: CASSQAVLAGGYQETQYF; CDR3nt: TGTGCCAGCAGCCAAGCGGTCCTAGCGGGAGGATACCAAGAGACCCAGTACTTC
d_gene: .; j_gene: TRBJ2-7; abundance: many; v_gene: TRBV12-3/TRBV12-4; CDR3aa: CASSRDSFSYEQYF; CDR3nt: TGTGCCAGCAGCAGAGACTCTTTCTCCTACGAGCAGTACTTC
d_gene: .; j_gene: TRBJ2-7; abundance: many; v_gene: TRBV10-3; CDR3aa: CAISESLASEQYF; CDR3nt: TGTGCCATCAGTGAGTCTTTAGCCTCCGAGCAGTACTTC
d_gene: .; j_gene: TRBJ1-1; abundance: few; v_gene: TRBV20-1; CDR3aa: CSARDTGSRTEAFF; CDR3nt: TGCAGTGCTAGGGACACAGGGAGTCGGACTGAAGCTTTCTTT
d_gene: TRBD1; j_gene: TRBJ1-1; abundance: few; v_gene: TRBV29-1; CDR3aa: CSASRGTGGTEAFF; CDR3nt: TGCAGCGCCTCCCGGGGGACAGGGGGAACTGAAGCTTTCTTT
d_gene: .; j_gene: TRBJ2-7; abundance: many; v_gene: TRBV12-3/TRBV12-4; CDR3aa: CASSLNRDLYEQYF; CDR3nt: TGTGCCAGCAGTTTGAACAGGGATCTCTACGAGCAGTACTTC
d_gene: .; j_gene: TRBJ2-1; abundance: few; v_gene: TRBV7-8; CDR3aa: CASSLMSGNNEQFF; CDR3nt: TGTGCCAGCAGCTTAATGTCCGGGAACAATGAGCAGTTCTTC
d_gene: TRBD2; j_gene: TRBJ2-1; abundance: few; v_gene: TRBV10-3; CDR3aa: CAISESVGTSGDNEQFF; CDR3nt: TGTGCCATCAGTGAGTCGGTCGGGACTAGCGGAGACAATGAGCAGTTCTTC
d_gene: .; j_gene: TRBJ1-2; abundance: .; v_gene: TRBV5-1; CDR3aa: CASSLEGGRINGYTF; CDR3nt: TGCGCCAGCAGCTTGGAAGGGGGAAGGATAAATGGCTACACCTTC
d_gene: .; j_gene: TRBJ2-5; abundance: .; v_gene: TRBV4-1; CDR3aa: CASSQDQYQETQHF; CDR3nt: TGCGCCAGCAGCCAAGACCAGTACCAAGAGACCCAGCACTTC
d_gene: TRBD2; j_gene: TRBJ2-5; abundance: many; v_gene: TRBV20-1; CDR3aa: CSASRTSGETQYF; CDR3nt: TGCAGTGCTTCCCGGACTAGCGGGGAGACCCAGTACTTC